Listed below are T cell receptor beta chains from one sample, sequenced in a study of molecular identifiers for immune sequencing clone quantification. TCRdb re-called the PCR reads through MiXCR, storing one row per CDR3 protein. The sample has about 40,000 distinct CDR3 sequences; less than 20% are singletons. Sequencing was carried out using naive CD8+ T cells from blood, with Jurkat cell RNA spiked in. All receptors derive from a human donor in good health. Some libraries in this study had Jurkat cell RNA spiked in. The CDR3 runs from the conserved cysteine through the conserved F or W. D genes are given only for firm matches. Size is stated for part of the rows, as once, few or many counts, or as a class when the clone is expanded.

clone_size	v_call	j_call	d_call	cdr3_nt	cdr3_aa
many	TRBV28	TRBJ2-2	TRBD1	TGTGCCACTATAGACAGGGGTGGGACCGGGGAGCTGTTTTTT	CATIDRGGTGELFF
many	TRBV7-9	TRBJ2-2	NA	TGTGCCAGCAGCGAACCCCGGAGGGGGGCGAACACCGGGGAGCTGTTTTTT	CASSEPRRGANTGELFF
many	TRBV4-1	TRBJ1-1	NA	TGCGCCAGCAGCCAAGGTGGAGGAATCCCTGAAGCTTTCTTT	CASSQGGGIPEAFF
NA	TRBV12-3/TRBV12-4	TRBJ1-5	NA	TGTGCCAGCAGTTGGGGGGGTCTTGCCAATCAGCCCCAGCATTTT	CASSWGGLANQPQHF
many	TRBV29-1	TRBJ2-5	NA	TGCAGCGTTGAGGAGGGGGCTGAGAAGACCCAGTACTTC	CSVEEGAEKTQYF
many	TRBV6-5	TRBJ2-2	TRBD1	TGTGCCAGCAGCCCCAGGGGGCCCGGGGAGCTGTTTTTT	CASSPRGPGELFF
few	TRBV4-2	TRBJ1-2	NA	TGTGCCAGCAGCCTGGAGTGGGACTATGGCTACACCTTC	CASSLEWDYGYTF
many	TRBV20-1	TRBJ2-7	NA	TGCAGTGCTAGAGGGTACAGTTCCTACGAGCAGTACTTC	CSARGYSSYEQYF
many	TRBV27	TRBJ2-5	TRBD2	TGTGCCAGCAGCCCTAGTCCAGCGGGAGCCCAAGAGACCCAGTACTTC	CASSPSPAGAQETQYF
many	TRBV28	TRBJ2-5	NA	TGTGCCAGCAGCTTTACGTTGGAGACCCAGTACTTC	CASSFTLETQYF
many	TRBV6-2/TRBV6-3	TRBJ2-7	TRBD2	TGTGCCAGCAGTCTCCGGGAGGGGAGGGCCTACGAGCAGTACTTC	CASSLREGRAYEQYF
NA	TRBV6-2/TRBV6-3	TRBJ2-1	NA	TGTGCCAGCAGTTACCCCCGGGACGTTGGATTGGGACTCCGAGGTGAGCAGTTCTTC	CASSYPRDVGLGLRGEQFF
many	TRBV25-1	TRBJ2-7	NA	TGTGCCAGCAGTGAACAGGCTTACTCCTACGAGCAGTACTTC	CASSEQAYSYEQYF
few	TRBV5-4	TRBJ2-2	NA	TGTGCCAGCAGCTTCGGGGGCACCGGGGAGCTGTTTTTT	CASSFGGTGELFF
many	TRBV11-2	TRBJ2-1	TRBD2	TGTGCCAGCAGCTTAGATCCGGGTAGCGGGAGTCATGAGCAGTTCTTC	CASSLDPGSGSHEQFF
NA	TRBV12-5	TRBJ2-2	TRBD2	TGTGCTAGTGCCTTTCGTTTAGCGGGTCCGAACACCGGGGAGCTGTTTTTT	CASAFRLAGPNTGELFF
many	TRBV19	TRBJ2-1	NA	TGTGCCAGTACCCCCCTGTCGGGAGTGTATGATGAGCAGTTCTTC	CASTPLSGVYDEQFF
many	TRBV18	TRBJ2-7	NA	TGTGCCAGCTCACCATCGTTCACCTACGAGCAGTACTTC	CASSPSFTYEQYF
many	TRBV4-1	TRBJ2-4	TRBD1	TGCGCCAGCAGCCAAGTAGGGACAGGGAGAAACATTCAGTACTTC	CASSQVGTGRNIQYF
many	TRBV7-6	TRBJ2-7	TRBD2	TGTGCCAGCAGCTTAAAGACTAGCGGGAGCTTCTACGAGCAGTACTTC	CASSLKTSGSFYEQYF